The 20 T cell receptor beta chains below were found in one sample sequenced in a study of blood T cell repertoires in COVID-19. Clones were sequenced by immunoSEQ multiplex PCR, and TCRdb holds only the in-frame ones, with some missing. The sample lists fewer than 200,000 clones, around 82% occurring once. The sequenced sample consisted of PBMCs or T cells enriched from blood (not recorded which). Receptors originate from a man aged 55-75 years who had recovered from COVID-19.

The chain couples TRBV21-1 to TRBJ2-3; the table's D call, TRBD2, was not checked against the DNA. TRBV21-1 is shown as a pseudogene. The CDR3 has 15 residues. CDR3 residues: CASSAQVAGEDTQYF. In DNA, the CDR3 is TGTGCCAGCAGCGCCCAAGTAGCGGGAGAAGATACGCAGTATTTT.

This clone was counted between two and nine times. J is TRBJ2-3 and V is TRBV30; tentative D call: TRBD2 (5 bases). The CDR3 totals 12 residues. Germline V lookup: CDR1 GTSNPN, CDR2 SVGIG (reference sequence). Trimming cost V 4 bases and J 1 base, with 6 bases left between them. The CDR3 DNA follows: TGTGCCTGGACAGCGGGCACAGATACGCAGTATTTT. This gives the protein CAWTAGTDTQYF.

The chain carries TRBV18 and TRBJ1-2; perhaps TRBD1 as D (6 bases). Germline values: CDR1 KGHSH, CDR2 LQKENI. Trimming shortened V by 2 bases and J by 8 bases, and 12 bases separated the two germline ends. The CDR3 spans 13 residues. This CDR3 reads CASSPKGGEGYTF. The DNA of the CDR3 is TGTGCCAGCTCACCAAAAGGGGGTGAAGGCTACACCTTC. Looking up the rest from reference TRBV18 and TRBJ1-2 gives the full variable domain: NAGVMQNPRHLVRRRGQEARLRCSPMKGHSHVYWYRQLPEEGLKFMVYLQKENIIDESGMPKERFSAEFPKEGPSILRIQQVVRGDSAAYFCASSPKGGEGYTFGSGTRLTVV.

The chain recombines TRBV9 with TRBJ2-5; 10 nucleotides align to TRBD2. Germline V gene lookup returns CDR1 SGDLS and CDR2 YYNGEE. The CDR3 is 15 residues long. J gave up 5 bases and V 4 bases, and 8 bases lay outside the gene matches. CDR3 sequence reads: CASSPRTSGAETQYF. The CDR3 region has the DNA TGTGCCAGCAGCCCCAGGACTAGCGGTGCGGAGACCCAGTACTTC. Based on the CDR3 plus reference TRBV9 and TRBJ2-5, the full variable domain is DSGVTQTPKHLITATGQRVTLRCSPRSGDLSVYWYQQSLDQGLQFLIQYYNGEERAKGNILERFSAQQFPDLHSELNLSSLELGDSALYFCASSPRTSGAETQYFGPGTRLLVL.

This clone was seen only once. The genes are TRBV4-1 and TRBJ2-7; D possibly corresponds to TRBD1 (6 bases). Germline lookup yields CDR1 MGHRA and CDR2 YSYEKL. Trimming took off 3 bases at V and 2 bases at J, with 11 bases between the two ends. The CDR3 extends over 14 amino acids. DNA for the CDR3: TGCGCCAGCAGCCAGCCGGGACAAGCCTACGAGCAGTACTTC. Amino acid sequence: CASSQPGQAYEQYF.

The chain employs TRBV7-9 and TRBJ1-2, with a possible D match to TRBD1 (6 bases). The CDR3 is 12 amino acids. Trimming took 5 bases from V and 5 from J, leaving 9 bases between them. Per germline, CDR1 SEHNR and CDR2 FQNEAQ (reference sequence). CDR3 DNA: TGTGCCAGCAGCCCAAGGGGGTATGGCTACACCTTC. As protein: CASSPRGYGYTF.

The rearrangement joins TRBV15 to TRBJ2-7; 9 positions agree with TRBD2. The CDR3 spans 17 residues. With V trimmed by 0 bases and J by 2 bases, 8 bases remained unmatched. Germline loops: CDR1 LNHNV, CDR2 YYDKDF (reference sequence). CDR3 sequence: CATSRDRASGVPYEQYF. As DNA, the CDR3 is TGTGCCACCAGCAGAGATCGGGCTAGCGGGGTGCCCTACGAGCAGTACTTC.

The V gene is TRBV2, the J gene TRBJ2-3; D remains unclear. This CDR3 comprises 12 residues. Trimming removed 0 bases from V and 6 bases from J, with 4 bases in between. Germline V gives CDR1 SNHLY, CDR2 FYNNEI. The chain's CDR3 is CASSEAGDTQYF. CDR3 bases: TGTGCCAGCAGTGAAGCTGGCGATACGCAGTATTTT.

This clone was detected only once. V is TRBV15 and J is TRBJ2-5; TRBD2 is a possible D gene (5 bases). This CDR3 spans 16 amino acids. The V and J ends lost 6 bases and 2 bases respectively, with 19 bases between them. Germline CDR1 LNHNV, CDR2 YYDKDF (reference sequence). The CDR3 is CATRSGLGVSQETQYF. CDR3 DNA: TGTGCCACCAGGTCAGGATTGGGAGTGAGTCAAGAGACCCAGTACTTC.

The chain has TRBV10-3 and TRBJ1-2; 10 bases fit TRBD1. The CDR3 covers 15 residues. Trimming removed 10 bases from V and 2 bases from J; junction bases left unmatched: 10. In germline, CDR1 is ENHRY, CDR2 SYGVKD. The CDR3 loop reads CATTGGDRGNYGYTF. CDR3 sequence (DNA): TGTGCCACCACGGGGGGGGACAGGGGAAACTATGGCTACACCTTC.

The rearrangement uses TRBV6-1 and TRBJ1-2; TRBD1 matches at 7 bases. J was trimmed by 0 bases and V by 4 bases; bases with no gene match: 11. The CDR3 runs to 17 residues. CDR1 is MNHNS and CDR2 is SASEGT in the germline V gene. CDR3 in DNA: TGTGCCAGCAGTGCTAGACCAACAGGGGCAACTAACTATGGCTACACCTTC. Amino acid sequence: CASSARPTGATNYGYTF.

This sequence joins TRBV28 and TRBJ1-4; D is unresolved. With 6 bases removed from V and 0 bases from J, the gap between germline ends came to 14 bases. The CDR3 covers 16 residues. CDR1 and CDR2 from the germline V gene are MDHEN and SYDVKM. The CDR3 spells CASRLAGGPTNEKLFF. The DNA for the CDR3 is TGTGCCAGCAGGCTCGCGGGCGGTCCAACTAATGAAAAACTGTTTTTT.

V and J are TRBV15 and TRBJ2-7; D uncertain. Germline V gene data show CDR1 as LNHNV and CDR2 as YYDKDF (reference sequence). V shed 7 bases and J shed 2 bases, with 15 bases lying between them. The CDR3 contains 14 residues. The CDR3 DNA is TGTGCCACCATTTTTCTGGCTTCAGCCTACGAGCAGTACTTC. Translation: CATIFLASAYEQYF.

The gene calls are TRBV5-1 and TRBJ2-2, with D tentatively TRBD1 (6 bases). This CDR3 has 15 residues. Germline assignment: CDR1 SGHRS and CDR2 YFSETQ. V was trimmed by 0 bases and J by 2 bases, leaving 8 bases between them. CDR3 nucleotides: TGCGCCAGCAGCTTGGAACAGGGAAACACCGGGGAGCTGTTTTTT. It specifies CASSLEQGNTGELFF.

The V and J genes are TRBV28 and TRBJ2-5; D is possibly TRBD1 (5 bases). Germline V gives CDR1 MDHEN, CDR2 SYDVKM. The V gene lost 5 bases and the J gene lost 0 bases, with 7 bases spanning the gap. The CDR3 covers 13 residues. This CDR3 reads CASSRQYQETQYF. CDR3 coding DNA: TGTGCCAGCAGTCGACAGTACCAAGAGACCCAGTACTTC.

DNA for the CDR3: TGTGCCAGTAAATCGGGTGGTGGGGCCAACGTCCTGACTTTC. It yields the protein CASKSGGGANVLTF. V usage is TRBV19 and J usage is TRBJ2-6; no reliable D call. The CDR3 has 14 amino acids. V was trimmed by 7 bases and J by 3 bases, leaving 10 bases between them. CDR1 and CDR2 from the germline V gene are LNHDA and SQIVND (reference sequence).

The chain combines TRBV15 with TRBJ1-3, with 8 nucleotides matching TRBD1. Germline V gene data show CDR1 as LNHNV and CDR2 as YYDKDF (reference sequence). The CDR3 has 17 residues. V shed 4 bases, J shed 0 bases, and the junction held 8 bases outside the gene matches. The CDR3 region is CATSTGTGPSSGNTIYF. In DNA, the CDR3 is TGTGCCACCAGCACGGGGACAGGTCCGTCCTCTGGAAACACCATATATTTT.

The chain couples TRBV7-9 to TRBJ2-7, with TRBD2 matching 7 bases. The V gene end was trimmed by 5 bases and the J gene end by 1 base; junction bases not matched to a gene: 11. This CDR3 contains 16 residues. CDR1 is SEHNR, CDR2 FQNEAQ, per germline (reference sequence). The CDR3: CASSQPRASGSYEQYF. CDR3 coding DNA: TGTGCCAGCAGCCAACCAAGGGCTAGCGGATCCTACGAGCAGTACTTC.

This clone was counted a few times. The chain joins TRBV28 to TRBJ1-1, with no clear D. This CDR3 is built from 15 residues. Germline loops: CDR1 MDHEN, CDR2 SYDVKM. The V end was cut by 5 bases, the J end by 3 bases, with 16 bases between. The DNA of the CDR3 is TGTGCCAGCAGTCCCGGAGGCCTTTCTGACACTGAAGCTTTCTTT. This gives the protein CASSPGGLSDTEAFF.

Notes on this clone: At one end the junction does not follow the germline gene, possibly because of a read error. The chain employs TRBV7-7 and TRBJ2-2; TRBD1 aligns across 8 bases. From germline, CDR1 is SSHAT and CDR2 FNYEAQ (reference sequence). CDR3 length: 16 amino acids. CDR3 DNA: TGTGCTAGCAGCTACTCGGGACAGGCCAACACCGGGGAGCTGTTTTTT. Its translation is CASSYSGQANTGELFF.